In this sample, the clone carrying this TCR beta chain turned up many times. What it binds is not known. The definition of stable Graves' hyperthyroidism was no ophthalmopathy progression within 18 months. Diagnosis relied on clinical symptoms, serum thyroxine and TRAb, thyroid ultrasound and orbital computed tomography. The sample comes from a study of T cells in Graves' hyperthyroidism and ophthalmopathy. General study points: The model predicted ophthalmopathy a median roughly 6.5 months before onset. Blood samples included most of the expanded thyroid clonotypes exceeding 0.001.

Deletions cut 1 base from V and 0 bases from J, with 4 bases between. The CDR3 contains 15 residues. It was RNA transcripts that yielded the amplified TCR beta CDR3 regions. During a first-round RT-PCR of the TCR CDR3, the HTBI primer set was used. TCRdb reprocessed the multiplex PCR reads via MiXCR and lists one record per CDR3 protein. Of about 360,000 distinct CDR3 sequences in the sample, around 14% are singletons; the top ten hold around 9.2%. The chain recombines TRBV12-3 or TRBV12-4 with TRBJ2-6; D gene uncertain. What was sequenced was blood. The TCR comes from a woman younger than 35 with Graves' hyperthyroidism. The CDR3 bases are TGTGCCAGCAGTTTAGACGGCTCTGGGGCCAACGTCCTGACTTTC. Protein: CASSLDGSGANVLTF.